A single sample gave rise to the 20 T cell receptor beta chains below, sequenced in a study of cytomegalovirus exposure and HLA in healthy donors. TCRdb's copy holds only in-frame clones and misses some; the assay was immunoSEQ multiplex PCR. The sample carries approximately 210,000 clones, about 91% recorded once. Sequencing used PBMCs. The receptors stem from a woman between 18 and 29 years old in good health and CMV-seronegative.

The rearrangement uses TRBV27 and TRBJ2-4, with D possibly being TRBD2 (6 bases). Germline CDR1 and CDR2: MNHEY and SMNVEV (reference sequence). The CDR3 length is 14 residues. The germline V and J ends were trimmed by 3 bases and 9 bases, with 15 bases remaining between them. The CDR3 nucleotides are TGTGCCAGCAGTTTTAGTACCGGGAGCGGCATTCAGTACTTC. Amino acid sequence: CASSFSTGSGIQYF.

The gene calls are TRBV23-1 and TRBJ1-2; no firm D call. TRBV23-1 is designated an ORF whose function remains uncertain. V gave up 9 bases and J gave up 4 bases, with 15 bases separating them. The CDR3 is made up of 13 amino acids. The CDR3 DNA reads TGCGCCAGAAAGAACGATACTCCCTATGGCTACACCTTC. Amino acid sequence: CARKNDTPYGYTF.

The chain is built from TRBV6-5 and TRBJ1-2; D remains ambiguous. The germline V gene encodes CDR1 MNHEY and CDR2 SVGAGI. The CDR3 runs 13 residues. Trimming pared 5 bases from V and 4 bases from J, leaving 11 bases between. In nucleotides, the CDR3 is TGTGCCAGCAGTATTACACGCTTCTATGGCTACACCTTC. It encodes CASSITRFYGYTF.

The rearrangement links TRBV11-2 to TRBJ2-5; D call uncertain. Germline V gene data show CDR1 as SGHAT and CDR2 as FQNNGV. V lost 0 bases to trimming and J lost 1 base, with 6 bases between them. The CDR3 extends over 14 amino acids. CDR3: CASSLDPFQETQYF. Here the CDR3 DNA reads TGTGCCAGCAGCTTAGATCCATTCCAAGAGACCCAGTACTTC.

The chain joins TRBV28 to TRBJ2-1, with TRBD2 matching over 8 bases. Germline V gene lookup returns CDR1 MDHEN and CDR2 SYDVKM. CDR3 length: 15 amino acids. The J segment lost 1 base and the V segment lost 3 bases, leaving 2 bases of the junction unmatched. CDR3 region: CASSFKRESYNEQFF. The CDR3 DNA reads as TGTGCCAGCAGTTTCAAGCGGGAGTCCTACAATGAGCAGTTCTTC.

The genes are TRBV28 and TRBJ2-6; D might be TRBD1 (5 bases). V gave up 7 bases and J gave up 5 bases, with 15 bases separating them. The CDR3 spans 15 residues. From germline, CDR1 is MDHEN and CDR2 SYDVKM. CDR3 DNA sequence: TGTGCCAGCATTCCTACAGGTCCTAGGGCCAACGTCCTGACTTTC. It translates to CASIPTGPRANVLTF.

The CDR3 coding sequence is TGCGCCAGCAGGGAAGGTAGCGGGATGGCGCAGTATTTT. Translation: CASREGSGMAQYF. The gene calls are TRBV5-1 and TRBJ2-3; 8 nucleotides agree with TRBD2. Trimming removed 5 bases from V and 10 bases from J; junction bases left unmatched: 9. Per germline, CDR1 SGHRS and CDR2 YFSETQ. The CDR3 covers 13 residues.

The genes are TRBV7-8 and TRBJ1-1; 7 bases fit TRBD1. The germline CDR1 and CDR2 sequences are SGHVS and FQNEAQ. The CDR3 has 14 amino acids. The CDR3 sequence is CVTLLGTASTEAFF. The CDR3 nucleotides read TGTGTAACTTTATTGGGGACAGCGAGTACTGAAGCTTTCTTT.

The genes are TRBV10-1 and TRBJ2-7; D is uncertain. From germline, CDR1 is WNHNN and CDR2 SYGVQD (reference sequence). The CDR3 is made up of 13 amino acids. V was trimmed by 5 bases and J by 2 bases, leaving 10 bases between them. The CDR3 nucleotides are TGCGCCAGCAGTAAAAACGGTGCCTACGAGCAGTACTTC. Translation: CASSKNGAYEQYF.

The chain links TRBV4-1 to TRBJ2-1; 9 bases align to TRBD2. The CDR3 is 15 residues long. With 2 bases clipped from V and 5 bases from J, the junction kept 4 bases outside the gene matches. Germline CDR1 MGHRA, CDR2 YSYEKL. CDR3 bases: TGCGCCAGCAGCCAACGAGCGGGAGGTAACAATGAGCAGTTCTTC. This encodes CASSQRAGGNNEQFF.

The rearrangement uses TRBV5-4 and TRBJ2-7, with a tentative D call TRBD2 (6 bases). The CDR3 runs to 15 residues. The germline gives CDR1 SGHNT, CDR2 YYREEE (reference sequence). V was trimmed by 0 bases and J by 2 bases, leaving 12 bases between them. CDR3 in DNA: TGTGCCAGCAGCTTGGCCGTGGGGGGAACCTACGAGCAGTACTTC. Translated, it gives CASSLAVGGTYEQYF.

J is TRBJ2-4 and V is TRBV30, with 10 bases lining up with TRBD2. Germline trimming cut 0 bases from V and 1 base from J; bases unmatched to any gene: 18. This CDR3 is 21 amino acids long. CDR1 and CDR2 (germline): GTSNPN, SVGIG (reference sequence). In nucleotides, the CDR3 is TGTGCCTGGAGTGTAAATTTCGGACTAGCGGTTTCCCGGGGGGCCAAAAACATTCAGTACTTC. It translates to CAWSVNFGLAVSRGAKNIQYF.

The chain is built from TRBV2 and TRBJ2-1, with 9 bases lining up with TRBD1. The CDR3 has 13 residues. Germline assignment: CDR1 SNHLY and CDR2 FYNNEI. V lost 6 bases, J lost 6 bases, and 3 bases stayed unmatched. The CDR3 region is CASRRTGVNEQFF. In DNA, the CDR3 is TGTGCCAGCAGAAGGACAGGGGTCAATGAGCAGTTCTTC.

In regard to this clone: The junction departs from the called germline gene at one end, perhaps through a read error. This chain links TRBV27 with TRBJ2-3, with 10 bases fitting TRBD1. The CDR3 runs to 12 residues. Germline CDR1 and CDR2: MNHEY and SMNVEV (reference sequence). CDR3 sequence reads: CASSSDRGQGPF. The CDR3, as DNA: TGTGCCAGCAGTTCTGACAGGGGGCAAGGTCCCTTT.

The V and J genes are TRBV27 and TRBJ2-7, with 7 bases lining up with TRBD1. The CDR3 is made up of 15 amino acids. Germline V gene sequence: CDR1 MNHEY, CDR2 SMNVEV (reference sequence). V lost 5 bases and J lost 0; bases outside the gene matches: 7. In DNA, the CDR3 is TGTGCCAGCAGTGCTTACAGGGGTGACTCCTACGAGCAGTACTTC. This codes for CASSAYRGDSYEQYF.

The chain links TRBV11-2 to TRBJ2-7; D perhaps matches TRBD1 (6 bases). The germline gives CDR1 SGHAT, CDR2 FQNNGV. The CDR3 covers 16 residues. Trimming left V 5 bases short and J 2 bases short, with 19 bases between. The CDR3 loop is CASSPTTGTRTYEQYF. The CDR3, as DNA: TGTGCCAGCAGCCCAACTACAGGGACCCGAACCTACGAGCAGTACTTC. The full variable domain, its missing parts supplied by reference TRBV11-2 and TRBJ2-7, is EAGVAQSPRYKIIEKRQSVAFWCNPISGHATLYWYQQILGQGPKLLIQFQNNGVVDDSQLPKDRFSAERLKGVDSTLKIQPAKLEDSAVYLCASSPTTGTRTYEQYFGPGTRLTVT.

This chain uses TRBV4-2 with TRBJ2-7, with D maybe TRBD2 (7 bases). The V end lost 3 bases, the J end lost 3 bases, and 21 bases lay between the germline ends. This CDR3 has 17 residues. Germline V gene data show CDR1 as LGHNA and CDR2 as YNFKEQ. CDR3 residues: CASSHKIGGERDYEQYF. Written as DNA, the CDR3 is TGTGCCAGCAGCCATAAGATAGGGGGGGAGAGGGACTACGAGCAGTACTTC.

The V and J genes are TRBV2 and TRBJ2-2, with D possibly TRBD2 on 6 matching bases. Per the germline V gene, CDR1 is SNHLY and CDR2 is FYNNEI. The CDR3 length is 14 residues. With 8 bases removed from V and 3 bases from J, the gap between germline ends came to 13 bases. CDR3: CASGPGEYTGELFF. The CDR3 nucleotides read TGTGCCAGCGGGCCGGGAGAGTACACCGGGGAGCTGTTTTTT. The full variable domain, with the rest looked up from reference TRBV2 and TRBJ2-2, is EPEVTQTPSHQVTQMGQEVILRCVPISNHLYFYWYRQILGQKVEFLVSFYNNEISEKSEIFDDQFSVERPDGSNFTLKIRSTKLEDSAMYFCASGPGEYTGELFFGEGSRLTVL.

This clone was recorded a few times. The rearrangement links TRBV5-1 to TRBJ2-7, with 8 bases fitting TRBD1. Germline V gene data show CDR1 as SGHRS and CDR2 as YFSETQ. V lost 0 bases, J lost 3 bases, and 5 bases stayed unmatched. CDR3 size: 15 residues. The CDR3, as DNA: TGCGCCAGCAGCTTGGCGGGACAGGTCCACTACGAGCAGTACTTC. This sequence encodes CASSLAGQVHYEQYF.

The CDR3 coding sequence is TGTGCCAGCAGCACTAGCGGGGGCCGGGATGGTACGCAGTATTTT. Its protein is CASSTSGGRDGTQYF. J is TRBJ2-3 and V is TRBV2; TRBD2 matches at 11 bases. CDR3 length: 15 residues. V lost 6 bases and J lost 8; bases outside the gene matches: 10. The germline V gene has CDR1 SNHLY and CDR2 FYNNEI.